Given below is one T cell receptor (beta chain) in context. Antigen specificity is unknown. The sample is drawn from a study of post-analysis software for immune sequencing data. The CDR3 length is 13 residues. CDR1 LNHNV and CDR2 YYDKDF come from the germline V gene (reference sequence). Trimming stripped 5 bases from V and 1 base from J, with 8 bases between. Presence of unique molecular identifiers characterized the TCR beta cDNA libraries. TCRdb fed the PCR reads into MiXCR, producing one record per CDR3 protein. Altogether roughly 650,000 distinct CDR3 sequences are present, approximately 59% being singletons, with the ten largest covering roughly 12%. Study-wide points: Roughly five TRBV segments appeared more often in patients than in controls, and TRBV5-6, TRBV5-1 and TRBV20-1 were among these.

Sequenced: blood. The sequence was collected from a girl between 2 and 10 years old with multiple sclerosis. The chain carries TRBV15 and TRBJ1-1; D ambiguous. CDR3 DNA: TGTGCCACCAGCCTTCACACGAACACTGAAGCTTTCTTT. Translation gives CATSLHTNTEAFF.